The 30 T cell receptor beta chains below were found in one sample sequenced in a study of tumor-infiltrating lymphocytes in oesophageal squamous cell carcinoma. One entry per CDR3 protein results from TCRdb running MiXCR on the PCR reads. Of 15,000 to 20,000 distinct CDR3 sequences in the sample, 40% to 55% are singletons; the top ten hold roughly 33%. Sample: normal esophageal tissue next to the tumor. The receptors here all came from a female donor with esophageal squamous cell carcinoma.

This clonotype was found many times. The chain links TRBV28 to TRBJ1-2; no clear D gene. Germline V gene data show CDR1 as MDHEN and CDR2 as SYDVKM. There are 16 residues in the CDR3. Trimming shortened V by 6 bases and J by 2 bases, and 19 bases separated the two germline ends. The CDR3 loop is CASSPDGKGTNYGYTF. Here the CDR3 DNA reads TGTGCCAGCAGCCCGGACGGGAAGGGAACCAACTATGGCTACACCTTC.

This clonotype is deemed medium-sized. This rearrangement joins TRBV12-3 or TRBV12-4 to TRBJ2-7; 9 nucleotides align to TRBD2. The CDR3 loop spans 14 amino acids. With 4 bases clipped from V and 3 bases from J, the junction kept 4 bases outside the gene matches. The CDR3 sequence is CASSYSGSGYEQYF. CDR3 in DNA: TGTGCCAGCAGTTATAGCGGGAGCGGCTACGAGCAGTACTTC.

V is TRBV7-8 and J is TRBJ1-1; D uncertain. The CDR3 loop spans 13 amino acids. Trimming stripped 1 base from V and 5 bases from J, with 8 bases between. Germline lookup yields CDR1 SGHVS and CDR2 FQNEAQ. This CDR3 is CASSLVSGTEAFF. The CDR3 DNA sequence: TGTGCCAGCAGCTTAGTTTCAGGAACTGAAGCTTTCTTT.

The rearrangement links TRBV5-6 to TRBJ2-4; D could derive from TRBD1 or TRBD2 (5 bases each). Germline V gene sequence: CDR1 SGHDT, CDR2 YYEEEE. V lost 3 bases, J lost 9 bases, and 16 bases lay in between. The CDR3 has 14 residues. CDR3 amino acids: CASSSRDVRSIQYF. CDR3 DNA: TGTGCCAGCAGCTCCCGGGACGTACGTAGCATTCAGTACTTC.

The chain links TRBV7-9 to TRBJ2-7; TRBD1 matches 10 bases. The DNA end lines up better with TRBJ2-1; the J call may be wrong. The V gene's germline CDR1 is SEHNR and CDR2 FQNEAQ (reference sequence). This CDR3 has 18 amino acids. The CDR3: CASSWTGGGSGVYNEQFF. In nucleotides, the CDR3 is TGTGCCAGCAGCTGGACAGGGGGAGGAAGCGGGGTTTACAATGAGCAGTTCTTC.

This clonotype was counted ten times or more. The rearrangement joins TRBV15 to TRBJ2-2; D gene ambiguous. Trimming took 1 base from V and 3 from J, leaving 15 bases between them. This CDR3 is 17 amino acids long. CDR1 and CDR2 from the germline V gene are LNHNV and YYDKDF (reference sequence). The chain's CDR3 is CATSRGRFRSDTGELFF. CDR3 sequence (DNA): TGTGCCACCAGCAGAGGCCGGTTTAGGTCGGACACCGGGGAGCTGTTTTTT.

This clonotype was seen only a few times. The chain joins TRBV27 to TRBJ1-2, with a possible D match to TRBD1 (5 bases). The CDR3 totals 13 residues. Germline V gives CDR1 MNHEY, CDR2 SMNVEV (reference sequence). V gave up 3 bases and J gave up 4 bases, with 9 bases separating them. In nucleotides, the CDR3 is TGTGCCAGCAGTTTCGGGGGGGGCTATGGCTACACCTTC. It yields the protein CASSFGGGYGYTF.

This clonotype has a count of ten or more. Since no conserved phenylalanine or tryptophan closes the CDR3, a read error is the likely cause. It is unclear where the CDR3 begins or ends on the DNA, so no DNA is shown, and the CDR3 is as TCRdb lists it. The chain links TRBV7-6 to TRBJ2-7. Germline assignment: CDR1 SGHVS and CDR2 FNYEAQ. The CDR3 is 14 residues long, counting both termini. The CDR3 protein is CASSLAGYGYTFGS.

This clonotype was seen a handful of times. CDR3 bases: TGTGCCAGCTCGCCCTCGGCAGATACGCAGTATTTT. Translating it yields CASSPSADTQYF. The chain uses TRBV18 and TRBJ2-3; unclear D gene. The CDR3 loop spans 12 amino acids. Germline V gives CDR1 KGHSH, CDR2 LQKENI. Trimming took 6 bases from V and 4 from J, leaving 8 bases between them.

The V and J genes are TRBV5-1 and TRBJ1-3, with D possibly TRBD1 on 6 matching bases. V was trimmed by 3 bases and J by 0 bases, leaving 13 bases between them. Germline V gene lookup returns CDR1 SGHRS and CDR2 YFSETQ. This CDR3 has 16 amino acids. CDR3 DNA: TGCGCCAGCAGCTCCCAACAGGGTTACTCTGGAAACACCATATATTTT. As protein: CASSSQQGYSGNTIYF.

Remarks on this clonotype: This sequence may be a read error, since a much larger clone differs from it by one base. The V gene is TRBV14, the J gene TRBJ2-3; a weak D match, TRBD2 (6 bases). The J call may be mistaken, given a closer DNA end match to TRBJ2-1. The CDR3 is 12 residues long. From germline, CDR1 is SGHDN and CDR2 FVKESK. CDR3 residues: CASSQTRTEQFF. As DNA, the CDR3 is TGTGCCAGCAGCCAGACTAGGACCGAGCAGTTCTTC.

Regarding this clonotype: This is likely a read error, given that the CDR3 carries no conserved phenylalanine or tryptophan at its end. V is TRBV6-2 or TRBV6-3 and J is TRBJ2-1; 10 bases match TRBD2. The germline V gene encodes CDR1 MNHEY and CDR2 SVGEGT. V was clipped by 5 bases and J by 0 bases; unmatched bases: 13. CDR3 size: 19 residues. CDR3 DNA sequence: TGTGCCAGCAGTGGCCGGGCCAGTAGCGGGAGGAGCTCCTACAATGAGCAGTTCTTA. This encodes CASSGRASSGRSSYNEQFL.

The table lists this clonotype with a few counts. The chain couples TRBV5-1 to TRBJ2-2; D gene uncertain. The CDR3 extends over 13 amino acids. Germline V gene data show CDR1 as SGHRS and CDR2 as YFSETQ. Between the trimmed V and J ends, which lost 6 bases and 2 bases, there was a span of 8 bases. The CDR3 coding sequence is TGCGCCAGCATGTCAGACAACACCGGGGAGCTGTTTTTT. This sequence encodes CASMSDNTGELFF. Full variable domain (remainder filled in from reference TRBV5-1 and TRBJ2-2): KAGVTQTPRYLIKTRGQQVTLSCSPISGHRSVSWYQQTPGQGLQFLFEYFSETQRNKGNFPGRFSGRQFSNSRSEMNVSTLELGDSALYLCASMSDNTGELFFGEGSRLTVL.

This clonotype was recorded many times. The chain recombines TRBV28 with TRBJ2-7, with D uncertain. CDR1 and CDR2 from the germline V gene are MDHEN and SYDVKM. The CDR3 consists of 14 residues. V was clipped by 10 bases and J by 1 base, with 17 bases between them. CDR3 DNA: TGTGCCACAACCACGCTGAGAGGATCCTACGAGCAGTACTTC. Translation: CATTTLRGSYEQYF.

This CDR3 is CASSFLETQYF. CDR3 DNA sequence: TGTGCCAGCAGCTTTTTAGAGACCCAGTACTTC. This chain connects TRBV7-2 to TRBJ2-1; no clear D gene. The DNA end lines up better with TRBJ2-5; the J call may be wrong. CDR3 length: 11 residues. The germline gives CDR1 SGHTA, CDR2 FQGNSA.

The chain carries TRBV6-5 and TRBJ1-1; D is uncertain. The CDR3 has 15 amino acids. V lost 9 bases to trimming and J lost 0 bases, with 17 bases between them. Germline loops: CDR1 MNHEY, CDR2 SVGAGI. The CDR3 bases are TGTGCCAGTTTCGATCTGGGGAGACTGAACACTGAAGCTTTCTTT. Its translation is CASFDLGRLNTEAFF.

In this sample, this clonotype turned up many times. This chain connects TRBV6-1 to TRBJ1-5; D is perhaps TRBD1 (5 bases). CDR1 and CDR2 (germline): MNHNS, SASEGT. V lost 5 bases, J lost 5 bases, and 16 bases lay in between. The CDR3 consists of 15 residues. As DNA, the CDR3 is TGTGCCAGCAGTACGCAGGGTCCCAATGATCAGCCCCAGCATTTT. Translated: CASSTQGPNDQPQHF.

By its share, this clonotype is medium-sized. This chain links TRBV7-6 with TRBJ2-7; 13 nucleotides agree with TRBD2. J was trimmed by 4 bases and V by 5 bases; bases with no gene match: 2. Germline values: CDR1 SGHVS, CDR2 FNYEAQ. The CDR3 runs 14 residues. CDR3 region: CASSTTSGGYEQYF. For the CDR3, the DNA is TGTGCCAGCAGCACGACTAGCGGGGGGTACGAGCAGTACTTC.

As for this clonotype: A much larger clone lies a single base off, so this may be a read error. Here the CDR3 omits its conserved ending phenylalanine or tryptophan, so a read error is the likely source. V is TRBV15 and J is TRBJ2-5; 7 bases agree with TRBD2. The CDR3 consists of 15 residues. Per the germline V gene, CDR1 is LNHNV and CDR2 is YYDKDF (reference sequence). With V trimmed by 0 bases and J by 3 bases, 4 bases remained unmatched. For the CDR3, the DNA is TGTGCCACCAGCAGAGATCGGGCGGGAGAAGAGACCCAGTACTCC. Translated, it gives CATSRDRAGEETQYS.

The chain is built from TRBV12-3 or TRBV12-4 and TRBJ2-3; weak D call: TRBD2 (5 bases). The J call is in doubt because the DNA end fits TRBJ2-5 better. The CDR3 length is 13 residues. CDR3 residues: CASSRSGQETQYF. CDR3 sequence (DNA): TGTGCCAGCAGCCGTTCGGGGCAAGAGACCCAGTACTTC.

The chain combines TRBV7-4 with TRBJ2-1; D may be TRBD1 or TRBD2 (5 bases each). Judging by the DNA end, TRBJ2-7 fits better; the J call may be wrong. In germline, CDR1 is SGHVT, CDR2 SQSDAQ. The CDR3 totals 13 residues. CDR3 region: CASSPVGAYEQYF. The CDR3 DNA follows: TGTGCCAGCAGCCCGGTGGGGGCCTACGAGCAGTACTTC.

This clonotype has a handful of counts. A read error is possible here, since a much larger clone lies one base away. V and J are TRBV5-4 and TRBJ2-4, with 7 nucleotides matching TRBD2. Trimming took 6 bases from V and 13 from J; bases not matched to a gene: 13. There are 13 residues in the CDR3. Germline V gene data show CDR1 as SGHNT and CDR2 as YYREEE (reference sequence). CDR3 loop: CASNPASGLQQYF. CDR3 DNA: TGTGCCAGCAACCCGGCTAGCGGCCTTCAGCAGTACTTC.

This clonotype was picked up many times. The chain is built from TRBV11-3 and TRBJ2-6; D may be TRBD1 or TRBD2 (5 bases each). The germline V gene encodes CDR1 SGHNT and CDR2 YENEEA. Trimming took off 5 bases at V and 0 bases at J, with 8 bases between the two ends. This CDR3 region has 15 residues. CDR3 sequence (DNA): TGTGCCAGCAGCAGTGGGGGCTCTGGGGCCAACGTCCTGACTTTC. Translated, it gives CASSSGGSGANVLTF.

This sequence joins TRBV27 and TRBJ2-1; D remains ambiguous. V was cut by 6 bases and J by 1 base, with 10 bases left in between. Germline lookup yields CDR1 MNHEY and CDR2 SMNVEV (reference sequence). The CDR3 is 14 residues long. The CDR3 coding sequence is TGTGCCAGCAGCTCGGGTGGATCCTACAATGAGCAGTTCTTC. Translation gives CASSSGGSYNEQFF.

Details on this clonotype: A much larger clone lies one base from this, so it may be a read error. The rearrangement links TRBV7-6 to TRBJ2-4; D is unclear. The J call may be in error: the DNA end matches TRBJ2-1 better. The CDR3 spans 13 residues. Germline CDR1 and CDR2: SGHVS and FNYEAQ. The CDR3 region has the DNA TGTGCCAGCAGCTTAGTTCTAAGCTACGAGCAGTTCTTC. It codes for CASSLVLSYEQFF.

The rearrangement links TRBV30 to TRBJ2-1; D unclear. CDR1 is GTSNPN and CDR2 is SVGIG in the germline V gene (reference sequence). The CDR3 sequence is 15 residues long. Trimming took off 1 base at V and 0 bases at J, with 10 bases between the two ends. In DNA form, the CDR3 reads TGTGCCTGGAGTGGGTCCCGACTCTCCTACAATGAGCAGTTCTTC. It codes for CAWSGSRLSYNEQFF.

The table lists this clonotype with many counts. Given the absence of the conserved phenylalanine or tryptophan at the CDR3 end, a read error is likely. It is unclear where the CDR3 begins or ends on the DNA, so no DNA is shown, and the CDR3 is as TCRdb lists it. The rearrangement uses TRBV7-8 and TRBJ2-6; the table's D call, TRBD1, has no DNA check behind it. Inclusive of both ends, the CDR3 amounts to 8 amino acids. From germline, CDR1 is SGHVS and CDR2 FQNEAQ. The CDR3 region is CASSQEGQ.

This clonotype was picked up many times. V is TRBV28 and J is TRBJ2-7, with D unclear. The CDR3 has 12 amino acids. Germline CDR1 MDHEN, CDR2 SYDVKM. Deletions cut 6 bases from V and 5 bases from J, with 11 bases between. This CDR3 reads CASSPLGDEQYF. The DNA of the CDR3 is TGTGCCAGCAGCCCCCTTGGGGACGAGCAGTACTTC.

The chain combines TRBV7-2 with TRBJ1-5; possibly TRBD1 for D (5 bases). The CDR3 runs to 15 residues. Germline CDR1 is SGHTA and CDR2 is FQGNSA. V lost 5 bases and J lost 0, with 11 bases in between. Written as DNA, the CDR3 is TGTGCCAGCAGCCTGACAGCGTATAGCAATCAGCCCCAGCATTTT. Its protein product is CASSLTAYSNQPQHF.

The table lists this clonotype with many counts. With a much larger clone just one base away, this may be a read error. V gene TRBV6-6 combines with J gene TRBJ2-7; D remains ambiguous. Germline values: CDR1 MNHNY, CDR2 SVGAGI (reference sequence). Trimming removed 0 bases at V and 7 bases at J, with 13 bases between. The CDR3 has 14 amino acids. DNA of the CDR3: TGTGCCAGCAGTTACTCGACCGTCGGAAATGAGCAGTACTTC. Encoded protein: CASSYSTVGNEQYF.